Each of the 5 T cell receptor beta chains below was sequenced from the same sample in a study of T cells in Graves' hyperthyroidism and ophthalmopathy (dated by TCRdb to about 2019). Library preparation was by multiplex PCR. Sequencing was carried out with an Illumina HiSeq 2000. The TCR beta CDR3 regions were amplified from RNA transcripts. For the first round of RT-PCR on the TCR CDR3, the HTBI primer set was used together with the Qiagen OneStep RT-PCR kit. The public reads were reprocessed in TCRdb via fastp at Q25 and MiXCR, keeping in-frame beta chains. Rows merge per CDR3 protein into single entries with the most common DNA and genes. The sample table contains around 180,000 distinct CDR3 sequences; only one count was recorded for about a sixth of them. The top ten constitute about 29% of the sample. The sequencing input was blood. The receptors derive from a woman in her forties or fifties with Graves' hyperthyroidism.

This clonotype has at least ten counts. The chain is built from TRBV12-3 or TRBV12-4 and TRBJ1-5; D ambiguous. V was shortened by 7 bases and J by 7 bases, with 11 bases between the two germline ends. This CDR3 has 12 amino acids. The CDR3 DNA sequence: TGTGCCAGCACCCGGACGGGGCAGCCCCAGCATTTT. Translating it yields CASTRTGQPQHF.

The table lists this clonotype with many counts. The genes are TRBV2 and TRBJ1-2; no definite D call. V was trimmed by 3 bases and J by 2 bases, leaving 10 bases between them. The CDR3 totals 14 residues. Germline CDR1 reads SNHLY; CDR2 reads FYNNEI. This chain's CDR3 is CASSDRVANYGYTF. DNA for the CDR3: TGTGCCAGCAGTGATCGTGTGGCGAACTATGGCTACACCTTC.

V and J are TRBV20-1 and TRBJ2-5, with 8 bases that match TRBD2. The trim removed 5 bases at V and 5 bases at J, leaving 7 bases unmatched. Germline V CDR1 and CDR2: DFQATT, SNEGSKA (reference sequence). The CDR3 loop spans 13 amino acids. The CDR3: CSAPGTRRETQYF. CDR3 sequence (DNA): TGCAGTGCTCCCGGGACTAGGAGGGAGACCCAGTACTTC.

At least ten counts were recorded for this clonotype. This sequence joins TRBV10-3 and TRBJ1-2; TRBD1 matches 12 bases. After removal of 2 bases from V and 7 bases from J, the junction contained 5 bases not matched to a gene. The CDR3 loop spans 15 amino acids. Germline CDR1 reads ENHRY; CDR2 reads SYGVKD. Here the CDR3 reads CAISEKGQGAGGYTF. The CDR3 nucleotides are TGTGCCATCAGTGAGAAGGGACAGGGGGCAGGTGGCTACACCTTC.

This clonotype occurred a few times. The CDR3 sequence: CASGSGTGVNEKLFF. As DNA, the CDR3 is TGTGCCAGCGGGTCCGGGACAGGGGTTAATGAAAAACTGTTTTTT. V usage is TRBV7-2 and J usage is TRBJ1-4, with 10 bases aligning to TRBD1. The CDR3 spans 15 residues. The germline CDR1 and CDR2 sequences are SGHTA and FQGNSA. Losses at the gene ends were 8 bases for V and 4 bases for J; bases not matched to a gene: 7.